Listed here is a single T cell receptor beta chain. No antigen is known for it. One base away there is no much larger clone; base qualities are not given. This sample stems from a study of blood T cell repertoires in COVID-19 (TCRdb year 2020). Study-level background: The collaborator samples originated in the United States, Italy and Spain and spanned the acute and convalescent phases of COVID-19. The prospective study material was composed of cDNA or gDNA derived from T cells, B-cell-depleted T cells, or PBMCs. Subjects who had been exposed to COVID-19, were actively infected with it, or had recovered from it provided the deeply sampled blood TCRbeta repertoires that made up the dataset. The repertoires were made available in a free public database intended to serve as a resource for research on the immune response to SARS-CoV-2. The samples were drawn from two sources: the first 160 participants of the ongoing ImmuneRACE study, and 950 to 1,500 subjects contributed by 6 global collaborators. Nearly every sample came with metadata listing a de-identified subject ID, COVID-19 status, age in years and sex. Where available, HLA class I and class II types were taken from metadata supplied by the sample provider and were not determined by assay-based typing. What the work shows at the level of the full study, not this receptor alone: Clinical and demographic metadata were provided uncurated, with the amount varying by source and participant.

At one collaborating source in Seattle, patients were enrolled during active infection and were followed longitudinally through the course of disease. Whole blood was collected in K2EDTA tubes by collaborating institutions according to the institutions' own protocols. For TCRbeta analysis, collaborators shipped samples as frozen whole blood, isolated PBMCs, or DNA extracted from either of those sample types. TCRbeta CDR3 regions were amplified from genomic DNA using the immunoSEQ Assay, a bias-controlled multiplex PCR. In the authors' own workflow: The number of nucleated cells in each sample was estimated from the amplification of reference gene primers within the assay. To quantify the absolute abundance of each unique TCRbeta CDR3 rearrangement, sequence reads were collapsed and filtered. For each sample, productive Simpson clonality was calculated by taking the square root of Simpson's diversity index across productive rearrangements. TCRdb holds this immuneACCESS table with in-frame rearrangements only. Some clones are missing; in checked studies, unresolved V genes explain under half, and the rest has no known cause. V and J calls and clone size are copied from that table; D and trimming were computed from the DNA. The table for this sample lists a few hundred thousand clones; 70% to 90% of them were counted only once. The ten most abundant clones make up roughly 7.1% of the sample.

V and J lose 3 bases and 4 bases, and a span of 16 bases separates them. The germline V gene (reference sequence) gives CDR1 as SGHNT and CDR2 as YYREEE. The CDR3, from cysteine to phenylalanine, totals 15 residues. The sequence is cut down to CDR3 DNA, 45 bases in frame from base 1. Sequencing input: peripheral blood. The TCR was taken from an older woman with COVID-19, enrolled during active disease. This chain joins TRBV5-4 to TRBJ1-2; TRBD1 might be the D gene, on 6 matching bases. The CDR3 amino acid sequence is: CASSSPQGNRYGYTF. The nucleotide sequence reads TGTGCCAGCAGCTCGCCACAGGGAAATCGCTATGGCTACACCTTC.